One and the same sample provided the 10 T cell receptor beta chains below, sequenced in a study of T cell clonotyping in hematopoietic cell transplantation. Here immunoSEQ multiplex PCR was the method, and the copy in TCRdb shows in-frame clones only, minus some. Among some 11,000 clones, around 45% were seen once, and the ten largest hold around 8.5%. The sample here was PBMCs, taken 30 days after allogeneic stem cell transplant. Receptors were obtained from a male patient in his fifties or sixties who had an allogeneic stem cell transplant from an unrelated donor, so the T cells may come from the graft donor. Some clones in this sample may be carry-over from other donors' samples.

The chain employs TRBV5-1 and TRBJ1-1, with D tentatively TRBD1 (5 bases). Per the germline V gene, CDR1 is SGHRS and CDR2 is YFSETQ. The length of the CDR3 is 16 residues. Trimming left V 2 bases short and J 1 base short, with 15 bases between. The CDR3 DNA sequence: TGCGCCAGCAGCTTAGAAGGTCGGGGCCCGAACACTGAAGCTTTCTTT. This translates into CASSLEGRGPNTEAFF.

As for this clone: It is unclear where the CDR3 begins or ends on the DNA, so no DNA is shown, and the CDR3 is as TCRdb lists it. V is TRBV7-2 and J is TRBJ1-5; the table's D call of TRBD1 was not tested on the DNA. CDR1 and CDR2 from the germline V gene are SGHTA and FQGNSA. The CDR3 has 15 residues if both end residues are counted. CDR3 in amino acids: CASSSSTGNNQPQHF.

As concerns this clone: Relative to the germline gene, one junction end is altered; a read error may explain this. J is TRBJ1-2 and V is TRBV2; TRBD1 is a possible D gene (5 bases). This CDR3 contains 10 residues. Germline V gene lookup returns CDR1 SNHLY and CDR2 FYNNEI. The CDR3 DNA follows: TGTGCCAGCAGGACAGCTGGCTACACCTTT. It codes for CASRTAGYTF.

The chain has TRBV19 and TRBJ1-5; 10 nucleotides line up with TRBD1. There are 15 residues in the CDR3. After removal of 10 bases from V and 4 bases from J, the junction contained 10 bases not matched to a gene. Germline values: CDR1 LNHDA, CDR2 SQIVND (reference sequence). The CDR3 loop is CATSPPGQGNQPQHF. The CDR3 DNA sequence: TGTGCCACCTCCCCCCCGGGACAGGGGAATCAGCCCCAGCATTTT.

The genes are TRBV30 and TRBJ2-5; no clear D. The J call may be in error: the DNA end matches TRBJ2-7 better. CDR1 is GTSNPN, CDR2 SVGIG, per germline (reference sequence). The CDR3 is 12 residues long. CDR3 in amino acids: CAWSDSPYEQYF. CDR3 nucleotide sequence: TGTGCCTGGAGTGACAGTCCCTACGAGCAGTACTTC.

This clone showed up just a few times. The rearrangement joins TRBV30 to TRBJ1-5; D perhaps matches TRBD1 (5 bases). Germline CDR1 GTSNPN, CDR2 SVGIG (reference sequence). This CDR3 spans 17 amino acids. V shed 0 bases and J shed 3 bases, with 18 bases lying between them. The CDR3 coding sequence is TGTGCCTGGAGTGTACCGTCAGCAGGGAGGATCAATCAGCCCCAGCATTTT. Its protein product is CAWSVPSAGRINQPQHF. Complete variable domain (other parts from reference TRBV30 and TRBJ1-5): SQTIHQWPATLVQPVGSPLSLECTVEGTSNPNLYWYRQAAGRGLQLLFYSVGIGQISSEVPQNLSASRPQDRQFILSSKKLLLSDSGFYLCAWSVPSAGRINQPQHFGDGTRLSIL.

The chain has TRBV4-3 and TRBJ2-4; 8 bases are a match to TRBD1. Germline V gives CDR1 LGHNA, CDR2 YSLEER. V lost 4 bases to trimming and J lost 13 bases; unmatched junction nucleotides: 6. The CDR3 covers 12 residues. As DNA, the CDR3 is TGCGCCAGCAGCCGAACAGGGGGGACGCAGTACTTC. Translation: CASSRTGGTQYF.

The chain couples TRBV28 to TRBJ2-7; D is ambiguous. The CDR3 loop spans 11 amino acids. V dropped 5 bases and J dropped 5 bases, with 7 bases sitting between them. Germline CDR1 and CDR2: MDHEN and SYDVKM. In DNA, the CDR3 is TGTGCCAGCAGTGGGTACAACGAGCAGTACTTC. Its protein is CASSGYNEQYF.

This clone was seen only a few times. This chain connects TRBV6-5 to TRBJ2-5, with 7 positions matching TRBD2. Germline values: CDR1 MNHEY, CDR2 SVGAGI. The CDR3 is 14 amino acids. V was clipped by 2 bases and J by 2 bases; unmatched bases: 2. The DNA for the CDR3 is TGTGCCAGCAGTTACCGGCGGGGGCAAGAGACCCAGTACTTC. This gives the protein CASSYRRGQETQYF.

This chain links TRBV25-1 with TRBJ1-3, with 9 bases that match TRBD1. The length of the CDR3 is 16 residues. The V gene end was trimmed by 4 bases and the J gene end by 5 bases; junction bases not matched to a gene: 9. Germline-derived CDR1 and CDR2 are MGHDK and SYGVNS. The CDR3 loop is CASSAQGTGRRNTIYF. CDR3 DNA sequence: TGTGCCAGCAGTGCCCAAGGGACAGGGCGGAGAAACACCATATATTTT.